This TCR beta chain was obtained from a study of T cell repertoires in cytomegalovirus infection. From the reads, TCRdb called clonotypes with MiXCR, one entry per CDR3 protein. This sample yields 740,000 or so distinct CDR3 sequences, of which 35% are seen a single time; more than 2.5% belongs to the top ten. Broader study findings: HLA-C-restricted CMV-specific TCR beta clonotypes were dominant in the ex vivo response.

The CDR3 has 12 residues. Germline V lookup: CDR1 SGHNT, CDR2 YYREEE (reference sequence). The germline V and J ends were trimmed by 4 bases and 4 bases, with 7 bases remaining between them. This clonotype was seen only a few times. What it binds is unknown. Sequenced: PBMCs. This sequence joins TRBV5-4 and TRBJ2-3; D call uncertain. The receptor's source is a human donor in good health (CMV status not recorded). Some clones in this sample may be carry-over from other donors' samples. In DNA form, the CDR3 reads TGTGCCAGCAGCGGAGATTCAGATACGCAGTATTTT. Residues: CASSGDSDTQYF.